The rows below give T cell receptor beta chains drawn from one sample of a study of glioma-infiltrating T cells after dendritic cell vaccination. Profiling relied on immunoSEQ multiplex PCR, and the TCRdb table lists in-frame clones only, not all of them. The repertoire holds tens of thousands of clones, with roughly 87% as singletons. Sequenced here: blood, sampled before dendritic cell vaccination. Source of these receptors: a human donor with glioblastoma. CDR3s include the opening cysteine and the closing phenylalanine or tryptophan. Fields, in order: D gene, V gene, clone size, J gene, CDR3 protein, CDR3 DNA. The D gene is left open where the match is weak. Clone size is shown for a subset of rows, as once, few, many or a class of expanded clone.

-	TRBV5-1	-	TRBJ1-2	CASSSTVDYGYTF	TGCGCCAGCAGCAGCACGGTAGACTATGGCTACACCTTC
-	TRBV2	-	TRBJ2-3	CASSTLDGDTQYF	TGTGCCAGCAGTACACTCGACGGGGATACGCAGTATTTT
-	TRBV7-6	-	TRBJ2-2	CASTPESANTGELFF	TGTGCCAGCACCCCCGAGTCGGCGAACACCGGGGAGCTGTTTTTT
-	TRBV7-2	-	TRBJ1-6	CASSNGQKNSPLHF	TGTGCCAGCAGCAACGGACAGAAAAATTCACCCCTCCACTTT
-	TRBV5-1	-	TRBJ1-5	CASSLDGGAGQPQHF	TGCGCCAGCAGCTTGGATGGGGGGGCAGGGCAGCCCCAGCATTTT
TRBD1	TRBV7-2	-	TRBJ2-1	CASSKGQVNEQFF	TGTGCCAGCAGCAAAGGACAGGTCAATGAGCAGTTCTTC
TRBD1	TRBV5-1	few	TRBJ1-4	CASSLGTGGNEKLFF	TGCGCCAGCAGCCTAGGGACAGGGGGTAATGAAAAACTGTTTTTT
TRBD2	TRBV19	-	TRBJ2-7	CASSIRGEGSYEQYF	TGTGCCAGTAGTATACGAGGGGAGGGTAGTTACGAGCAGTACTTC
TRBD2	TRBV18	-	TRBJ2-1	CASSGLAFYNEQFF	TGTGCCAGCTCAGGACTAGCTTTCTACAATGAGCAGTTCTTC
TRBD1	TRBV5-6	once	TRBJ1-5	CASSSYRGVGNQPQHF	TGTGCCAGCAGCTCTTACAGGGGAGTAGGGAATCAGCCCCAGCATTTT
-	TRBV2	-	TRBJ2-3	CASSSGTSITDTQYF	TGTGCCAGCAGTTCCGGGACTTCTATCACAGATACGCAGTATTTT
TRBD1	TRBV6-1	-	TRBJ1-1	CASSEGTAWATEAFF	TGTGCCAGCAGTGAGGGGACAGCCTGGGCCACTGAAGCTTTCTTT
TRBD1	TRBV5-4	-	TRBJ1-1	CASSFKTGTGNTEAFF	TGTGCCAGCAGCTTCAAAACCGGGACAGGGAACACTGAAGCTTTCTTT
TRBD1	TRBV7-2	-	TRBJ1-5	CASSLGQGKGNQPQHF	TGTGCCAGCAGCCTAGGACAGGGGAAGGGCAATCAGCCCCAGCATTTT
TRBD2	TRBV11-1	once	TRBJ2-3	CASTPGREGGTDTQYF	TGTGCCTCCACCCCGGGGCGGGAGGGAGGCACAGATACGCAGTATTTT
-	TRBV18	-	TRBJ1-2	CASSPEVGFSYGYTF	TGTGCCAGCTCACCAGAAGTTGGTTTTAGCTATGGCTACACCTTC
-	TRBV27	-	TRBJ1-2	CASSLIGGDLYGYTF	TGTGCCAGCAGTTTAATCGGGGGAGACCTTTATGGCTACACCTTC
-	TRBV6-5	few	TRBJ1-3	CASSRKGLGNTIYF	TGTGCCAGCAGTAGGAAGGGGCTTGGAAACACCATATATTTT
-	TRBV7-9	once	TRBJ1-2	CASSLAEGVHGYTF	TGTGCCAGCAGCTTAGCGGAAGGGGTTCATGGCTACACCTTC
-	TRBV2	-	TRBJ2-1	CASSELAGGGGEQFF	TGTGCCAGCAGTGAACTCGCAGGCGGCGGAGGGGAGCAGTTCTTC
TRBD1	TRBV10-1	-	TRBJ2-2	CASSDDRGLGNTGELFF	TGCGCCAGCAGTGACGACAGGGGGCTTGGGAACACCGGGGAGCTGTTTTTT
TRBD2	TRBV5-6	-	TRBJ2-3	CASSLARGGGSTDTQYF	TGTGCCAGCAGTTTGGCCCGGGGGGGCGGAAGCACAGATACGCAGTATTTT
-	TRBV23-1	-	TRBJ1-4	CASSQSWARDEKLFF	TGCGCCAGCAGTCAATCGTGGGCCAGGGATGAAAAACTGTTTTTT
-	TRBV11-2	-	TRBJ1-5	CASSPGYSYSNQPQHF	TGTGCCAGCAGCCCAGGCTACAGTTATAGCAATCAGCCCCAGCATTTT
-	TRBV27	-	TRBJ1-1	CASSGRGNTEAFF	TGTGCCAGCAGTGGCAGGGGTAACACTGAAGCTTTCTTT
TRBD1	TRBV7-2	-	TRBJ1-5	CASSPQGVINQPQHF	TGTGCCAGCAGCCCTCAGGGGGTAATCAATCAGCCCCAGCATTTT
TRBD1	TRBV5-6	-	TRBJ1-5	CASSLTGRNQPQHF	TGTGCCAGCAGCCTGACAGGGCGGAATCAGCCCCAGCATTTT
TRBD1	TRBV5-1	once	TRBJ2-7	CASSLTGQGIYEQYF	TGCGCCAGCAGCTTGACAGGACAGGGCATTTACGAGCAGTACTTC
-	TRBV19	-	TRBJ2-5	CASTPGGRETQYF	TGTGCCAGTACCCCAGGGGGGAGGGAGACCCAGTACTTC
TRBD1	TRBV20-1	-	TRBJ2-3	CSHQGADTQYF	TGCAGTCATCAGGGGGCCGATACGCAGTATTTT
TRBD1	TRBV10-3	-	TRBJ2-6	CAISEGTGVLSGANVLTF	TGTGCCATCAGTGAGGGGACAGGGGTCCTCTCTGGGGCCAACGTCCTGACTTTC
TRBD1	TRBV10-3	-	TRBJ2-5	CAIGDRAAETQYF	TGTGCCATCGGGGACAGGGCGGCGGAGACCCAGTACTTC
-	TRBV7-3	-	TRBJ2-2	CASSSQGNTGELFF	TGTGCCAGCAGCTCCCAGGGGAACACCGGGGAGCTGTTTTTT
TRBD2	TRBV19	-	TRBJ2-1	CASSSARRGGIRNEQFF	TGTGCCAGTAGTAGTGCTCGGCGGGGGGGTATCCGCAATGAGCAGTTCTTC
TRBD1	TRBV6-4	-	TRBJ2-1	CASTGTGTGRNEQFF	TGTGCCAGCACTGGGACAGGGACCGGCCGGAATGAGCAGTTCTTC
-	TRBV25-1	-	TRBJ2-1	CASSEWRGGGYNEQFF	TGTGCCAGCAGTGAATGGCGGGGAGGGGGCTACAATGAGCAGTTCTTC
TRBD1	TRBV29-1	few	TRBJ1-5	CSVGQGNQPQHF	TGCAGCGTTGGACAGGGGAATCAGCCCCAGCATTTT